The TCR beta chain under discussion was sequenced for a study of shared clonotypes between healthy human individuals. Using immunoSEQ multiplex PCR, the repertoire was profiled, and TCRdb retains in-frame clones only, with some absent. The sample lists over a million clones; about 96% were seen once. The CDR3 totals 15 residues. V was pared by 6 bases and J by 2 bases, with 8 bases of the junction left unmatched. Germline CDR1 MDHEN, CDR2 SYDVKM. Everyone who donated was a Caucasian adult who lived in Nashville, Tennessee. Naive CD45RA+ and memory CD45RA-negative subsets were split from CD4+ cells. V usage is TRBV28 and J usage is TRBJ2-3, with TRBD1 matching over 7 bases. Material: naive CD4+ T cells sorted from blood. Subset here: CD45RA+ positively selected. The TCR sequence derives from a man aged 25-40 years in good health. The CDR3 loop reads CASRPEQGYTDTQYF. CDR3 nucleotides: TGTGCCAGCAGACCAGAACAGGGGTACACAGATACGCAGTATTTT.